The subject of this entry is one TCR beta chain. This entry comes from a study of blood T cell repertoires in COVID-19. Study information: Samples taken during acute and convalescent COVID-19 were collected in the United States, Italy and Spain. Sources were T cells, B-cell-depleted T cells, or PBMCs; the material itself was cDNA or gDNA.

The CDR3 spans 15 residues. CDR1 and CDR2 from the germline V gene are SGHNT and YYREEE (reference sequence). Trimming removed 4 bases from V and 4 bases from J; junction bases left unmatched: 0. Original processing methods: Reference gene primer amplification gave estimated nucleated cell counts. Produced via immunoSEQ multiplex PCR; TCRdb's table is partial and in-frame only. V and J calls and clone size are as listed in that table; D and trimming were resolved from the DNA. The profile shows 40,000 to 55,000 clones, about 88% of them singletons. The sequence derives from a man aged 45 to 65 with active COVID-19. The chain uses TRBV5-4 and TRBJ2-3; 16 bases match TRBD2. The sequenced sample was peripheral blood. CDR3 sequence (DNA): TGTGCCAGCAGCGGGACTAGCGGGGGGGCAGATACGCAGTATTTT. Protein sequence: CASSGTSGGADTQYF.